This T cell receptor (beta chain) appears in the sequencing data of a study of read filtering for tumor transcriptome and immune sequencing. Looking at the study overall: By R-ISS, stages I, II and III held around 8, 16 and 7 patients. TCR-mapped reads were about 4 to 11 million with IR-seq versus about 85 to 1,300 with RNA-seq.

This clonotype was picked up many times. No antigen is known for it. This CDR3 is built from 13 residues. V gave up 2 bases and J gave up 7 bases, with 8 bases separating them. The germline gives CDR1 SGHTA, CDR2 FQGTGA. This library used roughly 400 ng RNA and molecular barcoded adaptors spanning alpha/delta and beta/gamma chains. TCRdb fed the reads into MiXCR, producing one record per CDR3 protein. The table lists about 130,000 distinct CDR3 sequences, 10% to 15% of them singletons. General observations from the study: In IR-seq, single-read clonotypes were 70% to 85% of clonotypes but around 3.2% of reads.

The receptor's source is a donor over 35 with multiple myeloma. V usage is TRBV7-3 and J usage is TRBJ2-2; D uncertain. The material sequenced was a population of CD138-negative cells sorted from bone marrow. The CDR3 spells CASSLFYGGELFF. CDR3 nucleotides: TGTGCCAGCAGCTTATTTTACGGCGGGGAGCTGTTTTTT.